This T cell receptor (beta chain) was sequenced in a study of blood T cell repertoires in COVID-19. Overall study: Sites across the United States, Italy and Spain contributed samples from acute and convalescent COVID-19. In each case, the material was cDNA or gDNA derived from T cells, B-cell-depleted T cells, or PBMCs.

Germline V gene lookup returns CDR1 SGHTA and CDR2 FQGTGA. There are 13 residues in the CDR3. The V and J ends lost 3 bases and 4 bases respectively, with 6 bases between them. Original analysis: Nucleated cell number was recorded as an estimate derived from reference gene primer amplification. Generated by immunoSEQ multiplex PCR, the TCRdb table keeps only in-frame clones and is missing some. For V, J and clone size, that table is used; D and trimming come from the DNA. Of about 14,000 clones in the sample, 80% to 90% are singletons; the top ten hold just over 50%. The sample consisted of peripheral blood. The J gene is TRBJ2-2, the V gene TRBV7-3, with no clear D. The receptor comes from a man of 80 years or more with acute or convalescent COVID-19. The CDR3 DNA follows: TGTGCCAGCAGCTTTTACGGCACCGGGGAGCTGTTTTTT. Its translation is CASSFYGTGELFF.